The 14 T cell receptor beta chains reported below all come from one sample, sequenced in a study of T cell responses to AZD1222 COVID-19 vaccine (dated by TCRdb to about 2021). Libraries were constructed by the immunoSEQ multiplex PCR assay. TCRdb holds this immuneACCESS table with in-frame rearrangements only. Some clones are missing; in checked studies, unresolved V genes explain under half, and the rest has no known cause. In all, the sample holds more than 60,000 clones, and around 87% of those were seen once. Clones ranked in the top ten supply over 20% of the sample. The sample's time point label, in plain terms: baseline before first vaccination. Sequences were derived from peripheral blood, sampled on day 0 of AZD1222 vaccination. These receptor sequences come from an adult in good health.

The CDR3 coding sequence is TGTGCCAGCAGTTTGTACGGAGGGGATACGCAGTATTTT. Translating gives CASSLYGGDTQYF. This chain uses TRBV12-3 or TRBV12-4 with TRBJ2-3; the D gene is possibly TRBD2 (6 bases). The CDR3 loop spans 13 amino acids. Deletions cut 3 bases from V and 6 bases from J, with 10 bases between.

The chain employs TRBV5-5 and TRBJ1-2, with D tentatively TRBD1 (5 bases). The V gene lost 2 bases and the J gene lost 7 bases, with 18 bases spanning the gap. Germline V gives CDR1 SGHKS, CDR2 YYEKEE (reference sequence). This CDR3 has 15 amino acids. CDR3 sequence: CASSLFPEGAGGYTF. The CDR3 DNA follows: TGTGCCAGCAGCTTATTCCCAGAAGGGGCGGGTGGCTACACCTTC.

The V call is TRBV5-1, the J call TRBJ2-2; D gene unclear. This CDR3 has 15 residues. Trimming pared 3 bases from V and 6 bases from J, leaving 15 bases between. The germline V gene encodes CDR1 SGHRS and CDR2 YFSETQ. This CDR3 reads CASSSTGDIPGELFF. The DNA for the CDR3 is TGCGCCAGCAGCTCCACGGGCGATATTCCCGGGGAGCTGTTTTTT.

The chain recombines TRBV10-3 with TRBJ2-7, with TRBD1 matching 7 bases. The germline CDR1 and CDR2 sequences are ENHRY and SYGVKD. The CDR3 consists of 13 residues. V gave up 7 bases and J gave up 2 bases; unmatched junction bases: 5. CDR3 DNA sequence: TGTGCCATCATGGACAGGATAACCTACGAGCAGTACTTC. Its translation: CAIMDRITYEQYF.

The chain combines TRBV25-1 with TRBJ2-5; 9 bases are shared with TRBD1. This CDR3 comprises 12 residues. The junction had 2 bases not matched to a gene; V was cut back by 8 bases and J by 4 bases. Germline V gene sequence: CDR1 MGHDK, CDR2 SYGVNS. DNA of the CDR3: TGTGCCAGCGGGGGACAGGGAGAGACCCAGTACTTC. It encodes CASGGQGETQYF. Combining the CDR3 with reference TRBV25-1 and TRBJ2-5 gives the whole variable domain EADIYQTPRYLVIGTGKKITLECSQTMGHDKMYWYQQDPGMELHLIHYSYGVNSTEKGDLSSESTVSRIRTEHFPLTLESARPSHTSQYLCASGGQGETQYFGPGTRLLVL.

The chain carries TRBV12-3 or TRBV12-4 and TRBJ2-1, with D possibly being TRBD2 (5 bases). This CDR3 spans 12 amino acids. V was clipped by 7 bases and J by 8 bases, with 12 bases between them. CDR3 amino acids: CASTPGVYEQFF. The CDR3 bases are TGTGCCAGCACCCCCGGGGTCTATGAGCAGTTCTTC.

CDR3 nucleotide sequence: TGTGCCATCAGTGAGGGCACCGGGGAGCTGTTTTTT. The encoded protein is CAISEGTGELFF. The chain carries TRBV10-3 and TRBJ2-2; unclear D gene. The CDR3 loop spans 12 amino acids. Per germline, CDR1 ENHRY and CDR2 SYGVKD. V was shortened by 2 bases and J by 4 bases, with 2 bases between the two germline ends.

The chain links TRBV19 to TRBJ2-7; a weak D match, TRBD1 (6 bases). Trimming removed 0 bases from V and 4 bases from J, with 10 bases in between. CDR3 length equals 14 residues. Germline values: CDR1 LNHDA, CDR2 SQIVND (reference sequence). The CDR3 DNA reads TGTGCCAGTAGTATAGACGCGACAGGTTACGAGCAGTACTTC. It encodes CASSIDATGYEQYF.

V gene TRBV18 combines with J gene TRBJ1-6; D is undetermined. V lost 4 bases and J lost 5, with 12 bases in between. Germline V gives CDR1 KGHSH, CDR2 LQKENI. The CDR3 totals 15 residues. CDR3 residues: CASSLGGGDNSPLHF. Written as DNA, the CDR3 is TGTGCCAGCTCACTCGGTGGAGGAGATAATTCACCCCTCCACTTT.

The sample holds one count of this clone. This sequence joins TRBV7-7 and TRBJ2-1; 9 positions match TRBD1. Germline lookup yields CDR1 SSHAT and CDR2 FNYEAQ (reference sequence). V was pared by 5 bases and J by 7 bases, with 9 bases of the junction left unmatched. CDR3 length: 15 residues. CDR3 sequence (DNA): TGTGCCAGCAGCCTGGGACAGGGCGAATGGAATGAGCAGTTCTTC. Translating it yields CASSLGQGEWNEQFF.

V usage is TRBV10-1 and J usage is TRBJ2-3, with 10 bases that match TRBD1. With V trimmed by 8 bases and J by 14 bases, 13 bases remained unmatched. CDR1 is WNHNN, CDR2 SYGVQD, per germline (reference sequence). There are 13 residues in the CDR3. DNA of the CDR3: TGCGCCAGCTCTCAGGGGACAGGGGTCCCCCCGTATTTT. Translated, it gives CASSQGTGVPPYF.

The V and J genes are TRBV7-9 and TRBJ2-7; 11 bases map to TRBD2. The V gene end was trimmed by 5 bases and the J gene end by 4 bases; junction bases not matched to a gene: 7. The germline V gene has CDR1 SEHNR and CDR2 FQNEAQ (reference sequence). This CDR3 comprises 15 residues. CDR3 sequence (DNA): TGTGCCAGCAGCCAAACTAGCGGGAGAAGTTACGAGCAGTACTTC. Translated: CASSQTSGRSYEQYF.

This chain uses TRBV11-2 with TRBJ2-1; a possible D gene is TRBD2 (6 bases). Germline-derived CDR1 and CDR2 are SGHAT and FQNNGV. There are 16 residues in the CDR3. The ends were cut back, 5 bases at V and 5 bases at J, with 19 bases in the middle. This CDR3 reads CASSPWDSDEDNEQFF. The CDR3 DNA reads TGTGCCAGCAGCCCCTGGGACTCGGATGAGGACAATGAGCAGTTCTTC.

This chain uses TRBV6-1 with TRBJ1-5; D is ambiguous. The CDR3 contains 16 residues. Trimming took off 2 bases at V and 4 bases at J, with 15 bases between the two ends. The V gene's germline CDR1 is MNHNS and CDR2 SASEGT. The CDR3 DNA reads as TGTGCCAGCAGTGAAAGATCTCAGGCTCGGAATCAGCCCCAGCATTTT. It codes for CASSERSQARNQPQHF.